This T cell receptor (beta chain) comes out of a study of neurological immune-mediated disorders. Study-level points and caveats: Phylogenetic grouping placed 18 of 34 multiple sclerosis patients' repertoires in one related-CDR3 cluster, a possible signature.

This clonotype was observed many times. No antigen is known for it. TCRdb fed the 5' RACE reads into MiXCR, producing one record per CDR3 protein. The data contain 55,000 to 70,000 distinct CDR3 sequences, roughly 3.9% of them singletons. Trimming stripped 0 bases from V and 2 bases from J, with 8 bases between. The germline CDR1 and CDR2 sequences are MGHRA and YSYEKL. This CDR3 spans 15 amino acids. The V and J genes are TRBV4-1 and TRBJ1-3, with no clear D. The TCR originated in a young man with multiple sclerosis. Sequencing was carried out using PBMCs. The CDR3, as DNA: TGCGCCAGCAGCCAAGACGGGATCACTGGAAACACCATATATTTT. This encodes CASSQDGITGNTIYF.